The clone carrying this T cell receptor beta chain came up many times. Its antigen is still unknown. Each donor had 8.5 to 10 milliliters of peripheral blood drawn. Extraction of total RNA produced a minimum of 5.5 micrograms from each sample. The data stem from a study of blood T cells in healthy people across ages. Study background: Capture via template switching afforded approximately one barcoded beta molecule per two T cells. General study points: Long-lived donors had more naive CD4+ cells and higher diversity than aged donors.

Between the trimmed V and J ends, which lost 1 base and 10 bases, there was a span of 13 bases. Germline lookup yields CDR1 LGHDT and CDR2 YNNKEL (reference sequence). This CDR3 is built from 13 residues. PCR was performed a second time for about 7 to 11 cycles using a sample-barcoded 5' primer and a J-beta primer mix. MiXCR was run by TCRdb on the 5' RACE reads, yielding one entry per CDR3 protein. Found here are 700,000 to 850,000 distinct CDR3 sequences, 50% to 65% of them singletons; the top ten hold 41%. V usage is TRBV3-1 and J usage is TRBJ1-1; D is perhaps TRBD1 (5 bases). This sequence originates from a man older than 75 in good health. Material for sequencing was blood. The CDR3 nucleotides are TGTGCCAGCAGCCAAGTCCGGGGCAGTGTAGCTTTCTTT. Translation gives CASSQVRGSVAFF.